This TCR beta chain came from a study of blood T cell repertoires in COVID-19. Turning to the study itself: Specimens from acute and convalescent COVID-19 originated in the United States, Italy and Spain. PBMCs, B-cell-depleted T cells, or T cells provided the cDNA or gDNA that made up the material.

Per the study methods: Amplifying reference gene primers gave estimates of nucleated cell counts. Assay: immunoSEQ multiplex PCR; the TCRdb copy retains only in-frame clones and omits some. Clone size and the V and J calls come from that table; the DNA yielded D and trimming. This table holds some 150,000 clones, around 79% found once. This clone was counted a single time. Trimming left V 5 bases short and J 1 base short, with 14 bases between. The CDR3 totals 15 residues. Germline loops: CDR1 SGHDN, CDR2 FVKESK. The Seattle patients joined while their infection was active and were tracked longitudinally afterward.

The sequencing sample was made of peripheral blood. The sequence came from a woman in her seventies with COVID-19, enrolled during active disease. The chain carries TRBV14 and TRBJ1-2, with D tentatively TRBD1 (6 bases). The CDR3 DNA sequence: TGTGCCAGCAGCGCCCCCGGGACACTTAACTATGGCTACACCTTC. Translation: CASSAPGTLNYGYTF.